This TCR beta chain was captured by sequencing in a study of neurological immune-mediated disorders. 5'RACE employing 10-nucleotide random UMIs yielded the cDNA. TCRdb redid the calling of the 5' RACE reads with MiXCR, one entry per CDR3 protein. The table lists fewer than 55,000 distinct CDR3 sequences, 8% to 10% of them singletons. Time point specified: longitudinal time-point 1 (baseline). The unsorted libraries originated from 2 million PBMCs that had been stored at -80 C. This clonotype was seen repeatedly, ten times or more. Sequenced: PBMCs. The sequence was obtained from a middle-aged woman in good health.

The CDR3 DNA reads TGTGCCAGCCACGTCAGTACTTATGACAATGAGCAGTTCTTC. Translated: CASHVSTYDNEQFF. J is TRBJ2-1 and V is TRBV5-5; unclear D gene. V shed 7 bases and J shed 5 bases, with 16 bases lying between them. Germline CDR1 SGHKS, CDR2 YYEKEE (reference sequence). The CDR3 runs 14 residues. The full variable domain, rest sourced from reference TRBV5-5 and TRBJ2-1, is DAGVTQSPTHLIKTRGQQVTLRCSPISGHKSVSWYQQVLGQGPQFIFQYYEKEERGRGNFPDRFSARQFPNYSSELNVNALLLGDSALYLCASHVSTYDNEQFFGPGTRLTVL.